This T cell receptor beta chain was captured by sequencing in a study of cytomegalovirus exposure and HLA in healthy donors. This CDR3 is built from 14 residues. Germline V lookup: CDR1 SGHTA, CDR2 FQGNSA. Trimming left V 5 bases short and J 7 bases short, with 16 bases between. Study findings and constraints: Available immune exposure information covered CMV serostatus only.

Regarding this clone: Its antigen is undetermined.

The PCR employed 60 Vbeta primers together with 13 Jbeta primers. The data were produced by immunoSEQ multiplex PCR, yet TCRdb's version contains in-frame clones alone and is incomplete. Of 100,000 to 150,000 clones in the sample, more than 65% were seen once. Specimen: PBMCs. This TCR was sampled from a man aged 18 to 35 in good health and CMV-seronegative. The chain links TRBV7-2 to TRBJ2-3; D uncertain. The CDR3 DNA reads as TGTGCCAGCAGCGAATTCGGGTATTTTAATACGCAGTATTTT. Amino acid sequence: CASSEFGYFNTQYF.